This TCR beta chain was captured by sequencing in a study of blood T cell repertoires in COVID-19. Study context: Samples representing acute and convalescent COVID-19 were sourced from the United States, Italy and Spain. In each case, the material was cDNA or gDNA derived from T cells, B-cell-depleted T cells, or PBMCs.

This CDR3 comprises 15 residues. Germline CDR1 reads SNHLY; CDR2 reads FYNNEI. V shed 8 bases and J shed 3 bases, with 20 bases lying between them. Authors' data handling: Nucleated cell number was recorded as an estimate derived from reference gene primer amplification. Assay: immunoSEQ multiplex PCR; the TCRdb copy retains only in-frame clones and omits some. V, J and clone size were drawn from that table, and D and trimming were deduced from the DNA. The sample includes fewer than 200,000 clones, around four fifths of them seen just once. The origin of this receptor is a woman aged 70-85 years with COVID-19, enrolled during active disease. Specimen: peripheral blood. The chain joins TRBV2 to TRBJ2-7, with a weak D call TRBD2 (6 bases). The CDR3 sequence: CASRTDGTSSYEQYF. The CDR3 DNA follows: TGTGCCAGCCGTACCGACGGGACTTCAAGCTACGAGCAGTACTTC.